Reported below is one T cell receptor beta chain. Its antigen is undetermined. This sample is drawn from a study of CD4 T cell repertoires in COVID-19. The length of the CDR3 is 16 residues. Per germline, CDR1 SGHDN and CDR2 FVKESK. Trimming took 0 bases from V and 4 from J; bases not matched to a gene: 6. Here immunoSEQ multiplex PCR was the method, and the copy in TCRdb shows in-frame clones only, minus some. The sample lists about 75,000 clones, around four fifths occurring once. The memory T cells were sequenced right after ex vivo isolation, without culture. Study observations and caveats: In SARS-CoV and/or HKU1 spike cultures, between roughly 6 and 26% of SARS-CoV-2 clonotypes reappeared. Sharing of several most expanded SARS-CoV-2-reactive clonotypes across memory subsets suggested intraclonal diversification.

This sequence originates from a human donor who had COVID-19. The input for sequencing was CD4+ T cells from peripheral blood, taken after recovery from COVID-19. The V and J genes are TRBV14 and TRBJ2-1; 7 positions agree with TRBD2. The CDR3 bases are TGTGCCAGCAGCCAAGATTGGGCTAGCGGATACAATGAGCAGTTCTTC. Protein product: CASSQDWASGYNEQFF.